This T cell receptor (beta chain) was sequenced in a study of OX40 agonist ivuxolimab in advanced cancers. Points from the study as a whole: In CD8+ T cells, expanded clones were on average more numerous than in CD4+. Partial responders at 0.1-3.0 mg/kg showed near-lowest clonal expansion. Clones of CD4+ and CD8+ blood T cells grew by week 6 at doses of 0.1 to 3.0 mg/kg. Among expanded peripheral T cells, antigen specificity went undetermined.

Sequencing was performed with immunoSEQ multiplex PCR; in TCRdb, only in-frame clones are kept and a portion is missing. The table lists about 100,000 clones, approximately 87% of them singletons, with less than 6.5% in the top ten. A word on this clone: The target antigen is unknown.

Trimming took off 3 bases at V and 3 bases at J, with 18 bases between the two ends. This CDR3 region has 16 residues. Germline V gives CDR1 SGHRS, CDR2 YFSETQ. This sequence was found in an adult with an advanced solid tumor such as melanoma, head and neck, liver or kidney cancer. This chain joins TRBV5-1 and TRBJ1-2; D call uncertain. Sample: CD4+ or CD8+ T cells sorted from blood, taken in a trial of the OX40 agonist ivuxolimab. The CDR3 region has the DNA TGCGCCAGCAGCTCAAACACCCCAGGCGCAGACTATGGCTACACCTTC. Its translation is CASSSNTPGADYGYTF.